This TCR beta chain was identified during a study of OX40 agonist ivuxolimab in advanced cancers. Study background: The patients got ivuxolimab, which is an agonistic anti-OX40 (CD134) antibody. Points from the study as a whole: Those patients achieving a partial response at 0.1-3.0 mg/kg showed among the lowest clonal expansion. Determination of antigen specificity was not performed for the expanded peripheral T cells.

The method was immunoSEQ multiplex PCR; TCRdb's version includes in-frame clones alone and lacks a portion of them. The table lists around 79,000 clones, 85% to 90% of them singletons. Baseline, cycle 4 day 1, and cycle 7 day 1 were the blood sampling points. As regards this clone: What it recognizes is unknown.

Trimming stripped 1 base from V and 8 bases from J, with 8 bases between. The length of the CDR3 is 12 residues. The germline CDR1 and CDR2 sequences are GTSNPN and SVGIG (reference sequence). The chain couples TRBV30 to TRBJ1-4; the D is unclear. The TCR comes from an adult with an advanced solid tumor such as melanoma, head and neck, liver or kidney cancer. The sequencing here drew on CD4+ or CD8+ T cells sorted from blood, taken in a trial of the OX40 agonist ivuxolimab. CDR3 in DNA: TGTGCCTGGAGTGGGGGAGGGGAAAAACTGTTTTTT. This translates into CAWSGGGEKLFF.